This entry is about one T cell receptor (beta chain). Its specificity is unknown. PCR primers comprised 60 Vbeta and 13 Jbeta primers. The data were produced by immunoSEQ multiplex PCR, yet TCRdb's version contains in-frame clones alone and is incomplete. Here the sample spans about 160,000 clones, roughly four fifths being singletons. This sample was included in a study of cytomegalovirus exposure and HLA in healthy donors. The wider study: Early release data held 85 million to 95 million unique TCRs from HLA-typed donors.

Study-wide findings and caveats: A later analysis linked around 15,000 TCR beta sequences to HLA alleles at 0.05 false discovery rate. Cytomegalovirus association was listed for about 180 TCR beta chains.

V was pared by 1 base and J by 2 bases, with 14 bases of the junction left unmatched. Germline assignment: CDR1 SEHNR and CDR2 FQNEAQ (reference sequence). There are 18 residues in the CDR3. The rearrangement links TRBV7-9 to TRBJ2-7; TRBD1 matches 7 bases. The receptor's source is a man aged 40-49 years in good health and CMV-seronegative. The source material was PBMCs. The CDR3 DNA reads TGTGCCAGCAGCTTAGGTTTGATTTTGAAGGACAGGACCTACGAGCAGTACTTC. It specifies CASSLGLILKDRTYEQYF.